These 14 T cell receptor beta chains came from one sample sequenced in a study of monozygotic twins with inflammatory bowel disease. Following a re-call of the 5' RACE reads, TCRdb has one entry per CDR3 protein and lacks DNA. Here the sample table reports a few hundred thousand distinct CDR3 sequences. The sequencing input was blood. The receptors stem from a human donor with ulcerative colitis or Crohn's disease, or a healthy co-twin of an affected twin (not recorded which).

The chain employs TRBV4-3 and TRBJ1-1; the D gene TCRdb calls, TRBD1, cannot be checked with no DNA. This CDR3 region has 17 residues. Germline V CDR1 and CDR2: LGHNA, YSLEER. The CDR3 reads CASSQDLGDRGNPEAFF.

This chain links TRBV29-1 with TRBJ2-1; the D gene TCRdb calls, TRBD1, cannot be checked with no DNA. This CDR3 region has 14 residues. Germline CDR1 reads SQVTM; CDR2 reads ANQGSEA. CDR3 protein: CSVEKGGRYPEQFF.

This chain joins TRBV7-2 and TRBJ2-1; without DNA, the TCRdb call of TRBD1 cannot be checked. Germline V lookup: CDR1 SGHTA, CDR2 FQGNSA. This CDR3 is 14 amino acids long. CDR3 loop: CASSFMTGYNEQFF. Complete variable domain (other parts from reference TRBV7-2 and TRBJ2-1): GAGVSQSPSNKVTEKGKDVELRCDPISGHTALYWYRQSLGQGLEFLIYFQGNSAPDKSGLPSDRFSAERTGGSVSTLTIQRTQQEDSAVYLCASSFMTGYNEQFFGPGTRLTVL.

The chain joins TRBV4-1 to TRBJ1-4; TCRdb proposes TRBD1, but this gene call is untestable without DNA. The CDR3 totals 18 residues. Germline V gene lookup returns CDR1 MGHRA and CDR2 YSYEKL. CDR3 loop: CASSQEGTGLRNNEKLFF.

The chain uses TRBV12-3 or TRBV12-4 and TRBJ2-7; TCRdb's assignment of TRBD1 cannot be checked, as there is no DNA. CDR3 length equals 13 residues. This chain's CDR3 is CASTIGVRGEQYF.

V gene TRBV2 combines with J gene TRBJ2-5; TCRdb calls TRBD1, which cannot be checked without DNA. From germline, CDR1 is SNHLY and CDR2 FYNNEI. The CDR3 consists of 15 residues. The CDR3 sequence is CASREWTGMEMAQYF.

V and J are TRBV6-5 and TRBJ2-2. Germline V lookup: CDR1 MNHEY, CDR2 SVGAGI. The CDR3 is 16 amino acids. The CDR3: CASSYPATTNTGELFF.

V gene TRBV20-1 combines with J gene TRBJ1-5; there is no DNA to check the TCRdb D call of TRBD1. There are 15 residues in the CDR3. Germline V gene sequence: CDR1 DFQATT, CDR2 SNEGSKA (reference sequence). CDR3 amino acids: CSASVIGTGIQPQHF.

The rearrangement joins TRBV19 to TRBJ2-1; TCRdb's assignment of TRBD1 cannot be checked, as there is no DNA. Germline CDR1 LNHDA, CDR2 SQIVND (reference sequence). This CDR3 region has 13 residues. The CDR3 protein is CASSQSGFGEQFF.

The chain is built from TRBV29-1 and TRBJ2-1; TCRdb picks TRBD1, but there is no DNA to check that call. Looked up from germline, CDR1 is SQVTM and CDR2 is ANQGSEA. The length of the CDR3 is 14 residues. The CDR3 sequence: CSVDRDRSYNEQFF.

CDR3 region: CASSFPGNGELFF. This chain joins TRBV12-3 or TRBV12-4 and TRBJ2-2; the D gene TCRdb calls, TRBD1, cannot be checked with no DNA. This CDR3 has 13 residues.

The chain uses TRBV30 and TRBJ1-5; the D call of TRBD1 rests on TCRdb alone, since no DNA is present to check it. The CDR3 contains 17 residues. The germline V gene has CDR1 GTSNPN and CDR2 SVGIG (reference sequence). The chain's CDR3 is CAWSPRAGIAGNQPQHF.

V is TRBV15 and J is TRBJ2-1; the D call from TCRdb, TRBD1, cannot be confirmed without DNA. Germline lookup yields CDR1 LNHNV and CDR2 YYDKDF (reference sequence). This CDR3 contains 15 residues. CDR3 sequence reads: CATSIRGSSYNEQFF.

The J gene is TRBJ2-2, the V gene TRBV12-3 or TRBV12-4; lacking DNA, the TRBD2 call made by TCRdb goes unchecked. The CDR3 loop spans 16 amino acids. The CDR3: CASSPVAETNTGELFF.